Sequencing of this TCR beta chain was carried out in a study of T cell responses to AZD1222 COVID-19 vaccine. The study's findings and limits: Spike-spanning, vaccine-associated CD4 TCRs were dominant at 160-218 and 743-854. Researchers took repertoire samples only after the peak T cell response had come. Seropositivity was recorded at baseline in only six AZD1222 recipients.

A note on this clone: Antigen unknown.

The CDR3 consists of 15 residues. The V end lost 5 bases, the J end lost 1 base, and 14 bases lay between the germline ends. Germline CDR1 and CDR2: SEHNR and FQNEAQ (reference sequence). Here immunoSEQ multiplex PCR was the method, and the copy in TCRdb shows in-frame clones only, minus some. The table records about 120,000 clones, roughly 90% of them present only once. The material sequenced was peripheral blood, taken on day 0 of AZD1222 vaccination. This TCR was sampled from an adult in good health. J is TRBJ1-1 and V is TRBV7-9, with a possible D match to TRBD1 (6 bases). The CDR3 region has the DNA TGTGCCAGCAGCCAACAGGGTTTAGGGAACACTGAAGCTTTCTTT. It encodes CASSQQGLGNTEAFF.